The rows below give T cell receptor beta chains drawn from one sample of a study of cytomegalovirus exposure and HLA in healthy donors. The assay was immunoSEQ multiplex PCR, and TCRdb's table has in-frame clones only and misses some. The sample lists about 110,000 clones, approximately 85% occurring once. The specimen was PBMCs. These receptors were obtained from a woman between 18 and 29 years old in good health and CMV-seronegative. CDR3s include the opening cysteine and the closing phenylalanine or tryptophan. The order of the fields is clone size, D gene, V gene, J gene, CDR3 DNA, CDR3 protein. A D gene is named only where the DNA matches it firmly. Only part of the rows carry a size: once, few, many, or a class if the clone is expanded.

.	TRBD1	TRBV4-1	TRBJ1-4	TGCGCCAGCAGCCCTGTAAGGGGGCTGGAGGAAAAACTGTTTTTT	CASSPVRGLEEKLFF
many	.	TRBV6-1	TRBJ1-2	TGTGCCAGCAGTGAATTCGGGGGAATCTATGGCTACACCTTC	CASSEFGGIYGYTF
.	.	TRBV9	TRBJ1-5	TGTGCCAGCAGCGTAGCCGGGGAACTGCCCCAGCATTTT	CASSVAGELPQHF
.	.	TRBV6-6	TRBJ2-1	TGTGCCAGCACCCCGAAGGTTTGGGGGGGCGTAAATGAGCAGTTCTTC	CASTPKVWGGVNEQFF
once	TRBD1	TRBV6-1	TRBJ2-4	TGTGCCAGCAGTGAAGCGGACAGGGTTTTAAACATTCAGTACTTC	CASSEADRVLNIQYF
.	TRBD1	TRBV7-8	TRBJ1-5	TGTGCCAGCGGACAGGGACTTTATAGCAATCAGCCCCAGCATTTT	CASGQGLYSNQPQHF
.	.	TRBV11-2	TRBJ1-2	TGTGCCAGCAGCCCTACCGATAACTATGGCTACACCTTC	CASSPTDNYGYTF
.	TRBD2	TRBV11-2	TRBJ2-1	TGTGCCAGCAGCCCGCGACTAGCGGGGGGGGCTGAGCAGTTCTTC	CASSPRLAGGAEQFF
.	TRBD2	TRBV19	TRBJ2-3	TGTGCCAGTAGTATCGGGGGGGTAAATCTGGATACGCAGTATTTT	CASSIGGVNLDTQYF
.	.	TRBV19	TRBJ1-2	TGTGCCAGTAGTATAACTATAAGCTATGGCTACACCTTC	CASSITISYGYTF
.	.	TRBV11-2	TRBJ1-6	TGTGCCAGCAGCCTCAACGGGGACTCCTATAATTCACCCCTCCACTTT	CASSLNGDSYNSPLHF
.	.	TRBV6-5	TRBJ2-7	TGTGCCAGCAGTTACTCGATATCACCAGGCTACGGGCAGTACTTC	CASSYSISPGYGQYF
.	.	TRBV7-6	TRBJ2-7	TGTGCCAGCAGCCCGGGGACATCCTCCTACGAGCAGTACTTC	CASSPGTSSYEQYF
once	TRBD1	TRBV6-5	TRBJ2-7	TGTGCCAGCAGCCCCGACAGGGGCCGCGAGCAGTACTTC	CASSPDRGREQYF
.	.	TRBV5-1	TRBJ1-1	TGCGCCAGCAGCTCCGACCAGGGTGATACTGAAGCTTTCTTT	CASSSDQGDTEAFF
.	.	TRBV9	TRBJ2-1	TGTGCCAGCAGCGTAGTCGGGACAAGTCATGAGCAGTTCTTC	CASSVVGTSHEQFF
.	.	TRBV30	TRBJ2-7	TGTGCCTGGAGTTCGGGAAACGAGCAGTACTTC	CAWSSGNEQYF
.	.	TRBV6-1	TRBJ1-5	TGTGCCAGCAGGACAGGCAATCAGCCCCAGCATTTT	CASRTGNQPQHF
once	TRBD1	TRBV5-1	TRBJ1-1	TGCGCCAGCAGCTTGGAAGGGGGCTTAACTGAAGCTTTCTTT	CASSLEGGLTEAFF
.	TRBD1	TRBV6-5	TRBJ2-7	TGTGCCAGCAGTTACGGGACAGAGTTAAACTACGAGCAGTACTTC	CASSYGTELNYEQYF
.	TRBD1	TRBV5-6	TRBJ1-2	TGTGCCAGCCACTCGCAGGGGGCCTATGGCTACACCTTC	CASHSQGAYGYTF
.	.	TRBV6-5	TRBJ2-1	TGTGCCAGCACTCACTACGAAGGCAATGAGCAGTTCTTC	CASTHYEGNEQFF
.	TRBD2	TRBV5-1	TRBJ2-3	TGCGCCAGCAGCTTGGCCCGTACTAGCGGGGGCCGTTTGGAGCCAGATACGCAGTATTTT	CASSLARTSGGRLEPDTQYF
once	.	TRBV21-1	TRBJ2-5	TGTGCCAGCAGCAAAGCCCCCGACAGGCGATCTCAAGAGACCCAGTACTTC	CASSKAPDRRSQETQYF
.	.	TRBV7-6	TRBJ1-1	TGTGCCAGCAGCTTAACCGGGCGGGGGGACACTGAAGCTTTCTTT	CASSLTGRGDTEAFF
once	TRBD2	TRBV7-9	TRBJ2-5	TGTGCCAGCAGCTATGGGACTACCCAACGGGAGACCCAGTACTTC	CASSYGTTQRETQYF
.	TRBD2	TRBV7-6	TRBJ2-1	TGTGCCAGCAGCTTCAGGGAGGGCGGTGTGGATGAGCAGTTCTTC	CASSFREGGVDEQFF
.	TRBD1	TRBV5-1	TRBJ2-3	TGCGCCAGCAGCTTGGAGGACAGGGGCGGACCAGATACGCAGTATTTT	CASSLEDRGGPDTQYF
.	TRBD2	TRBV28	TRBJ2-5	TGTGCCAGCAGTTCACCCCCCAGAGCGGGGACTAGCGGGGGGGCCCAAGAGACCCAGTACTTC	CASSSPPRAGTSGGAQETQYF
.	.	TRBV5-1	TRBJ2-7	TGCGCCAGCAGCTTGGATGGGGCAGGGTGGTACTTC	CASSLDGAGWYF
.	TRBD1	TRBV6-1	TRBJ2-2	TGTGCCAGCTTGATTCGGAGACAGGGTGACGGGGAGCTGTTTTTT	CASLIRRQGDGELFF
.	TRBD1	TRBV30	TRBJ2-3	TGTGCCTGGAGTGTATATCCGACAGGGAGAGATACGCAGTATTTT	CAWSVYPTGRDTQYF
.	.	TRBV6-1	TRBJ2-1	TGTGCCAGCAGGGGGGGGACAAGTGGATACAATGAGCAGTTCTTC	CASRGGTSGYNEQFF
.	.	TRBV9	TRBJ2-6	TGTGCCAGCAGCGCTAGACAGCCCCTTACTAACTCTGGGGCCAACGTCCTGACTTTC	CASSARQPLTNSGANVLTF
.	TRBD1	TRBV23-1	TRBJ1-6	TGCGCCAGCAGTCACCCGGGGACAGGACACGGACGTCGACCCCTCCACTTT	CASSHPGTGHGRRPLHF
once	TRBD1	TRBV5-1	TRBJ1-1	TGCGCCAGCAGCTATTCCAGGGGGGTCGGTAAGACTGAAGCTTTCTTT	CASSYSRGVGKTEAFF
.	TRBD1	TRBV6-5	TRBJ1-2	TGTGCCAGCAGCCGGGACAGGGACAGGGGCTACACCTTC	CASSRDRDRGYTF
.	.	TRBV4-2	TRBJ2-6	TGTGCCAGCAGCCAAGAGGCCGGAGTAGGCAGGGTAGTATCTGGGGCCAACGTCCTGACTTTC	CASSQEAGVGRVVSGANVLTF
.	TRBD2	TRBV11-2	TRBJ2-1	TGTGCCAGCAGCTTTAGCGGGGGGCCCTACAATGAGCAGTTCTTC	CASSFSGGPYNEQFF
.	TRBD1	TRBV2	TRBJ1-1	TGTGCCAGCAGTCCAGGGACAGGCCGGAACACTGAAGCTTTCTTT	CASSPGTGRNTEAFF
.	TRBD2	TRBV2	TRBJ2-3	TGTGCCAGCAGTGAGTCACTAGCGGGGGGAGATACGCAGTATTTT	CASSESLAGGDTQYF
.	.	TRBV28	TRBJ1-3	TGTGCCAGCAGTTTACCCCTGGGACTCTGGGGCAGAAACACCATATATTTT	CASSLPLGLWGRNTIYF
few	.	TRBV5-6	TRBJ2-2	TGTGCCAGCAGCTTCGTTGGGGGGACCGGGGAGCTGTTTTTT	CASSFVGGTGELFF
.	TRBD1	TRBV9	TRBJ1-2	TGTGCCAGCAGCCTGGGGGACAGGGGGCAAGGCTACACCTTC	CASSLGDRGQGYTF
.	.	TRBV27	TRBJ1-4	TGTGCCAGCAGTTTAGGAGTGGCTAATGAAAAACTGTTTTTT	CASSLGVANEKLFF
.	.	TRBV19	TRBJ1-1	TGTGCCAGTAGTATAAAGAGGGGAGGGCAGAACACTGAAGCTTTCTTT	CASSIKRGGQNTEAFF
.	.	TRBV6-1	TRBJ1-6	TGTGCCAGCAGCCAACACAGGGATTCACCCCTCCACTTT	CASSQHRDSPLHF
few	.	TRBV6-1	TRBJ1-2	TGTGCCAGCAGTGAATCGGAGTATGGCTACACCTTC	CASSESEYGYTF
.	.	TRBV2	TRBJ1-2	TGTGCCAGCACCGGGAGGGGGACTTTTTATGGCTACACCTTC	CASTGRGTFYGYTF
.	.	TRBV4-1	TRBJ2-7	TGCGCCAGCAGCCAAGTCCAGGGGCTGGACGAGCAGTACTTC	CASSQVQGLDEQYF
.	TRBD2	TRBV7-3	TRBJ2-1	TGTGCCAGCAGCAAACTAGCGGGGGACTACAATGAGCAGTTCTTC	CASSKLAGDYNEQFF
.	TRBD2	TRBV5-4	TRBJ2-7	TGTGCCAGCAGCCCCTTTTTAGCGGGGGAGCCGTTGAGCTCCTACGAGCAGTACTTC	CASSPFLAGEPLSSYEQYF
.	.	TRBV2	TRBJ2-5	TGTGCCAGCAGTGAACAGGGGAGTACGGAGACCCAGTACTTC	CASSEQGSTETQYF
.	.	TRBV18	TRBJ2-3	TGTGCCAGCTCACTTTCCGACAGAACAGATACGCAGTATTTT	CASSLSDRTDTQYF
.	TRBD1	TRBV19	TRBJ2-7	TGTGCCAGTAGTGACAGGGGTGTCGAGCAGTACTTC	CASSDRGVEQYF
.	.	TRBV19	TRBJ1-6	TGTGCCAGTAGTGAAAAGGGGCCTACCAATTCACCCCTCCACTTT	CASSEKGPTNSPLHF
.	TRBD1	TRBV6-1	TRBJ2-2	TGTGCCAGCAGCCGACAGGGGAACACCGGGGAGCTGTTTTTT	CASSRQGNTGELFF
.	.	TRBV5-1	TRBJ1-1	TGCGCCAGCAGCCAACCTGCGGAGGGGAACACTGAAGCTTTCTTT	CASSQPAEGNTEAFF
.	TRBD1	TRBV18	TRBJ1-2	TGTGCCAGCTTTATTGGACAGGGATCCGTCTACACCTTC	CASFIGQGSVYTF
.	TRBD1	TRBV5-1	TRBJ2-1	TGCGCCAGCAGCTTGGAAGGACAGGTGACCTACAATGAGCAGTTCTTC	CASSLEGQVTYNEQFF